The clone carrying this T cell receptor beta chain was found many times. The data were obtained in a study of neurological immune-mediated disorders. V dropped 2 bases and J dropped 4 bases, with 18 bases sitting between them. The CDR3 is made up of 16 amino acids. Germline values: CDR1 SGDLS, CDR2 YYNGEE. The cDNA came from 5'RACE with 10-nucleotide random UMIs. TCRdb passed the 5' RACE reads through MiXCR, listing each CDR3 protein once. The sample includes some 38,000 distinct CDR3 sequences, 3.5% to 4% of them seen just once. The gene calls are TRBV9 and TRBJ1-1; D is perhaps TRBD1 (5 bases). Specimen: PBMCs. This clonotype was obtained from a man under 40 with multiple sclerosis. This chain's CDR3 is CASSVQARDPFTEAFF. The DNA for the CDR3 is TGTGCCAGCAGCGTCCAAGCCAGGGATCCCTTCACTGAAGCTTTCTTT.